Following are 20 T cell receptor beta chains from one sample sequenced in a study of vaccination and CD4 T cells after COVID-19. The Oncomine TCR Beta short-read assay sequenced DNA from cultured CD4+ T cells. TCRdb redid the calling of the PCR reads with MiXCR, one entry per CDR3 protein. The sample yields just over 7,000 distinct CDR3 sequences, around two fifths seen once. These receptors lack a known antigen. As for treatment: approximately 11-day PBMC culture with coronavirus spike peptide pools or control peptides (ViraFEST assay). Ahead of the COVID-19 pandemic (2011-2018), the CD4+ T cells of the unexposed donor were collected. The sample was CD4+ T cells from blood, cultured in vitro. Every receptor here comes from a human donor in good health.

V usage is TRBV20-1 and J usage is TRBJ1-5, with no clear D. CDR3 length: 13 amino acids. Germline V CDR1 and CDR2: DFQATT, SNEGSKA (reference sequence). V was clipped by 1 base and J by 4 bases, with 8 bases between them. This chain's CDR3 is CSARAGVNQPQHF. In nucleotides, the CDR3 is TGCAGTGCTAGAGCCGGGGTGAATCAGCCCCAGCATTTT.

This clonotype is medium-sized (0.01 to 0.1%) by share. The rearrangement links TRBV19 to TRBJ1-5, with 7 bases that match TRBD1. This CDR3 contains 13 residues. Germline lookup yields CDR1 LNHDA and CDR2 SQIVND (reference sequence). Losses at the gene ends were 3 bases for V and 7 bases for J; bases not matched to a gene: 3. This chain's CDR3 is CASSMGTAQPQHF. Written as DNA, the CDR3 is TGTGCCAGTAGTATGGGGACAGCCCAGCCCCAGCATTTT.

J is TRBJ2-1 and V is TRBV5-1; the D call may be TRBD1 or TRBD2 (6 bases each). Germline CDR1 and CDR2: SGHRS and YFSETQ. The CDR3 spans 19 residues. The V end was cut by 3 bases, the J end by 4 bases, with 26 bases between. The CDR3 region is CASSSDRPEGLAFYNEQFF. Written as DNA, the CDR3 is TGCGCCAGCAGCTCAGACAGGCCAGAGGGGCTAGCGTTTTACAATGAGCAGTTCTTC.

J is TRBJ1-1 and V is TRBV5-4; 9 positions agree with TRBD1. Trimming removed 0 bases from V and 0 bases from J; junction bases left unmatched: 6. Per germline, CDR1 SGHNT and CDR2 YYREEE (reference sequence). This CDR3 has 17 residues. CDR3 DNA: TGTGCCAGCAGCTTGGGGCCGGGACAGGGCGTGAACACTGAAGCTTTCTTT. It codes for CASSLGPGQGVNTEAFF.

This clonotype came up once. The rearrangement links TRBV7-9 to TRBJ2-3; D uncertain. This CDR3 has 15 residues. Germline V gene sequence: CDR1 SEHNR, CDR2 FQNEAQ (reference sequence). V gave up 0 bases and J gave up 4 bases, with 11 bases separating them. The CDR3 bases are TGTGCCAGCAGCTTAGCCCTTCCAGGATCAGATACGCAGTATTTT. It codes for CASSLALPGSDTQYF.

This clonotype has a handful of counts. The rearrangement links TRBV7-2 to TRBJ1-5; no reliable D call. The germline V gene encodes CDR1 SGHTA and CDR2 FQGNSA. The V end lost 1 base, the J end lost 0 bases, and 4 bases lay between the germline ends. The CDR3 totals 14 residues. The CDR3 reads CASSLDNSNQPQHF. The DNA for the CDR3 is TGTGCCAGCAGCTTAGACAATAGCAATCAGCCCCAGCATTTT.

This clonotype has more than one count but fewer than ten. The V call is TRBV6-1, the J call TRBJ1-6; the D is unclear. CDR1 MNHNS and CDR2 SASEGT come from the germline V gene. Trimming removed 3 bases at V and 7 bases at J, with 7 bases between. The CDR3 has 13 amino acids. In DNA form, the CDR3 reads TGTGCCAGCAGTGACCGGGGAAATTCACCCCTCCACTTT. Protein sequence: CASSDRGNSPLHF.

The gene calls are TRBV20-1 and TRBJ1-6, with D hard to call. V lost 6 bases, J lost 10 bases, and 19 bases lay in between. Germline CDR1 reads DFQATT; CDR2 reads SNEGSKA (reference sequence). This CDR3 region has 14 residues. The CDR3 region is CSAIPTGFDSPLHF. The CDR3 coding sequence is TGCAGTGCCATCCCAACCGGATTCGACTCACCCCTCCACTTT.

The chain couples TRBV7-8 to TRBJ1-1, with D possibly being TRBD1 (5 bases). CDR3 length: 16 residues. Between the trimmed V and J ends, which lost 3 bases and 1 base, there was a span of 15 bases. Germline assignment: CDR1 SGHVS and CDR2 FQNEAQ. The CDR3 DNA follows: TGTGCCAGCAGCTTTAAACGGACAAGGGGGAACACTGAAGCTTTCTTT. It codes for CASSFKRTRGNTEAFF.

Within the sample, this clonotype is medium-sized. The CDR3 sequence is CASSVDPLFTEAFF. The CDR3 DNA sequence: TGTGCCAGCAGCGTAGATCCCCTCTTCACTGAAGCTTTCTTT. The chain employs TRBV9 and TRBJ1-1; D unclear. V lost 0 bases to trimming and J lost 4 bases, with 10 bases between them. The CDR3 has 14 residues. Germline CDR1 is SGDLS and CDR2 is YYNGEE.

V usage is TRBV2 and J usage is TRBJ1-5; D remains ambiguous. Germline V gene lookup returns CDR1 SNHLY and CDR2 FYNNEI. V lost 3 bases and J 4 bases, leaving 13 bases between the germline ends. The CDR3 runs to 15 residues. Here the CDR3 reads CASSDSRTLNQPQHF. In DNA form, the CDR3 reads TGTGCCAGCAGTGACTCAAGGACGCTTAATCAGCCCCAGCATTTT.

V gene TRBV7-9 combines with J gene TRBJ2-3; D not certain. In germline, CDR1 is SEHNR, CDR2 FQNEAQ (reference sequence). Trimming shortened V by 5 bases and J by 5 bases, and 17 bases separated the two germline ends. The CDR3 consists of 15 residues. The CDR3 loop reads CASSPPFRVGDTQYF. The CDR3 DNA is TGTGCCAGCAGCCCACCGTTCCGAGTTGGAGATACGCAGTATTTT.

This clonotype was counted only a few times. V gene TRBV20-1 combines with J gene TRBJ2-1; 7 bases match TRBD1. CDR1 and CDR2 from the germline V gene are DFQATT and SNEGSKA (reference sequence). The trim removed 4 bases at V and 3 bases at J, leaving 12 bases unmatched. This CDR3 region has 16 residues. For the CDR3, the DNA is TGCAGTGCTACCGGAATTACGGGGACAGTCTACAATGAGCAGTTCTTC. This encodes CSATGITGTVYNEQFF.

The rearrangement uses TRBV4-3 and TRBJ1-1; no firm D call. Trimming removed 6 bases at V and 6 bases at J, with 8 bases between. The CDR3 sequence is 11 residues long. Germline V gives CDR1 LGHNA, CDR2 YSLEER. CDR3 nucleotides: TGCGCCAGCAGTCTCGTCGCTGAAGCTTTCTTT. This translates into CASSLVAEAFF.

The rearrangement links TRBV6-2 or TRBV6-3 to TRBJ2-2; 7 bases are shared with TRBD2. The V gene end was trimmed by 5 bases and the J gene end by 4 bases; junction bases not matched to a gene: 13. CDR1 and CDR2 from the germline V gene are MNHEY and SVGEGT. The CDR3 spans 17 residues. The CDR3 bases are TGTGCCAGCAGTCCAAGGCTGGCGGGGGAGGGCACCGGGGAGCTGTTTTTT. Translated, it gives CASSPRLAGEGTGELFF.

This clonotype was recorded a few times. V is TRBV19 and J is TRBJ1-1; D ambiguous. V was pared by 5 bases and J by 4 bases, with 11 bases between. Per germline, CDR1 LNHDA and CDR2 SQIVND (reference sequence). The CDR3 loop spans 13 amino acids. The CDR3 DNA reads TGTGCCAGTAGTCCCACGGAAGGCACTGAAGCTTTCTTT. It yields the protein CASSPTEGTEAFF.

This rearrangement joins TRBV7-9 to TRBJ1-3, with no clear D. CDR1 is SEHNR and CDR2 is FQNEAQ in the germline V gene (reference sequence). V was shortened by 3 bases and J by 0 bases, with 9 bases between the two germline ends. This CDR3 region has 15 residues. CDR3 in amino acids: CASSLIRGSGNTIYF. The CDR3 DNA reads as TGTGCCAGCAGCTTGATTCGCGGCTCTGGAAACACCATATATTTT. Complete variable domain (other parts from reference TRBV7-9 and TRBJ1-3): DTGVSQNPRHKITKRGQNVTFRCDPISEHNRLYWYRQTLGQGPEFLTYFQNEAQLEKSRLLSDRFSAERPKGSFSTLEIQRTEQGDSAMYLCASSLIRGSGNTIYFGEGSWLTVV.

This chain links TRBV28 with TRBJ1-2; D remains unclear. The CDR3 has 11 residues. The germline V gene encodes CDR1 MDHEN and CDR2 SYDVKM. V lost 7 bases and J 8 bases, leaving 11 bases between the germline ends. CDR3 sequence reads: CASTRGLGYTF. CDR3 nucleotide sequence: TGTGCCAGCACCCGCGGGTTAGGCTACACCTTC.

The chain uses TRBV7-2 and TRBJ1-1; D uncertain. This CDR3 has 15 residues. V dropped 6 bases and J dropped 0 bases, with 14 bases sitting between them. Per germline, CDR1 SGHTA and CDR2 FQGNSA. Here the CDR3 reads CASRPGGRMNTEAFF. CDR3 in DNA: TGTGCCAGCAGGCCTGGAGGCAGGATGAACACTGAAGCTTTCTTT.

The chain is built from TRBV7-6 and TRBJ2-2, with D hard to call. This CDR3 is built from 14 residues. Trimming took 1 base from V and 2 from J, leaving 5 bases between them. Germline CDR1 SGHVS, CDR2 FNYEAQ. The CDR3 bases are TGTGCCAGCAGCTTAGTTACAAACACCGGGGAGCTGTTTTTT. This sequence encodes CASSLVTNTGELFF.